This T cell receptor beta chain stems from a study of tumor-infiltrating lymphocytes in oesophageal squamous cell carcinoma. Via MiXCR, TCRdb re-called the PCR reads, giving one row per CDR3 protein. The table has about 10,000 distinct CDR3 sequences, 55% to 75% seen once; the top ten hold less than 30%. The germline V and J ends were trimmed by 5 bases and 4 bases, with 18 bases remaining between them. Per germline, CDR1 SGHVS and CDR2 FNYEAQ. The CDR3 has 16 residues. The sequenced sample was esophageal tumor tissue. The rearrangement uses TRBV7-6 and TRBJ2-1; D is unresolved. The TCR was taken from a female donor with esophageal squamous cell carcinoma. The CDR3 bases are TGTGCCAGCAGCCCAAAACAGAATAGCATTTACAATGAGCAGTTCTTC. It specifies CASSPKQNSIYNEQFF.